The TCR beta chain under discussion was sequenced for a study of cytomegalovirus exposure and HLA in healthy donors. About the study: In an early release, HLA-typed donors contributed roughly 85 million unique TCR sequences.

This clone was counted a single time. Its target is unknown. Primers for the PCR totalled 60 Vbeta and 13 Jbeta. The data were produced by immunoSEQ multiplex PCR, yet TCRdb's version contains in-frame clones alone and is incomplete. The sample has about 160,000 clones; just under 80% are singletons. General observations from the study: Cytomegalovirus-associated status was assigned to about 170 TCR beta chains. Analysis was carried out at a later point, and it linked a missense DCLRE1C variant to TCR beta V- and J-gene trimming.

The germline V gene has CDR1 LNHDA and CDR2 SQIVND (reference sequence). V was cut by 9 bases and J by 2 bases, with 16 bases left in between. This CDR3 has 14 residues. The sample taken for sequencing was PBMCs. This sequence joins TRBV19 and TRBJ1-2; D is possibly TRBD1 (5 bases). This TCR was recovered from a woman aged 50 to 65 in good health and CMV-seronegative. The CDR3 is CASQPTGLNYGYTF. DNA of the CDR3: TGTGCCAGCCAACCTACGGGACTGAACTATGGCTACACCTTC.